The T cell receptor beta chain described here comes from a study of T cells in Graves' hyperthyroidism and ophthalmopathy. The CDR3 extends over 13 amino acids. The ends were cut back, 7 bases at V and 10 bases at J, with 19 bases in the middle. Germline CDR1 SNHLY, CDR2 FYNNEI. Study-level results: A model of 13 V-J pairs discriminated ophthalmopathy from stable hyperthyroidism.

Amplified regions were TCR beta CDR3 sequences from RNA transcripts. First-round RT-PCR targeting the TCR CDR3 was performed with the HTBI primer set. TCRdb recomputed calls from the multiplex PCR reads with MiXCR, one row per CDR3 protein. The data show around 350,000 distinct CDR3 sequences, approximately 19% seen once. This clonotype has a count of ten or more. Its antigen is still unknown. In making diagnoses, clinical symptoms, serum thyroxine and TRAb, thyroid ultrasound and orbital computed tomography were all used. Sequencing used blood. The TCR sequence derives from a woman aged 18-30 years with Graves' hyperthyroidism. The rearrangement links TRBV2 to TRBJ1-1; D is unclear. CDR3 in amino acids: CASNPVAGLVAFF. The CDR3 DNA sequence: TGTGCCAGCAATCCTGTGGCGGGGTTAGTAGCTTTCTTT.